One sample yielded the 24 T cell receptor beta chains listed below, sequenced in a study of blood T cell repertoires in COVID-19. The data were produced by immunoSEQ multiplex PCR, yet TCRdb's version contains in-frame clones alone and is incomplete. The data contain 150,000 to 200,000 clones, roughly 84% of them seen just once; the ten biggest clones take up under 4%. Sequenced: PBMCs or T cells enriched from blood (not recorded which). Receptors originate from a woman in her thirties who had been exposed to COVID-19.

The genes are TRBV18 and TRBJ1-1, with TRBD1 matching 10 bases. This CDR3 is 12 amino acids long. Germline CDR1 and CDR2: KGHSH and LQKENI. V lost 4 bases and J lost 9; bases outside the gene matches: 2. The CDR3 DNA follows: TGTGCCAGCTCACGGGACAGGGGACAAGCTTTCTTT. This translates into CASSRDRGQAFF. Based on the CDR3 plus reference TRBV18 and TRBJ1-1, the full variable domain is NAGVMQNPRHLVRRRGQEARLRCSPMKGHSHVYWYRQLPEEGLKFMVYLQKENIIDESGMPKERFSAEFPKEGPSILRIQQVVRGDSAAYFCASSRDRGQAFFGQGTRLTVV.

The genes are TRBV6-2 or TRBV6-3 and TRBJ1-6; TRBD1 matches at 9 bases. The CDR3 has 16 amino acids. Germline trimming cut 5 bases from V and 8 bases from J; bases unmatched to any gene: 10. The germline CDR1 and CDR2 sequences are MNHEY and SVGEGT. The CDR3 reads CASSHHSRDRDSPLHF. The CDR3 nucleotides are TGTGCCAGCAGTCACCATAGCCGGGACAGGGATTCACCCCTCCACTTT.

This rearrangement joins TRBV5-4 to TRBJ2-1; the match to TRBD2 covers 9 bases. The V gene end was trimmed by 3 bases and the J gene end by 8 bases; junction bases not matched to a gene: 9. The CDR3 runs to 15 residues. Germline V gives CDR1 SGHNT, CDR2 YYREEE (reference sequence). The CDR3, as DNA: TGTGCCAGCAGCTCCGGGACTAGCTTTATCTATGAGCAGTTCTTC. Residues: CASSSGTSFIYEQFF. Supplemented by reference TRBV5-4 and TRBJ2-1, the full variable domain reads ETGVTQSPTHLIKTRGQQVTLRCSSQSGHNTVSWYQQALGQGPQFIFQYYREEENGRGNFPPRFSGLQFPNYSSELNVNALELDDSALYLCASSSGTSFIYEQFFGPGTRLTVL.

The chain is built from TRBV20-1 and TRBJ2-3; 13 bases agree with TRBD2. Germline CDR1 reads DFQATT; CDR2 reads SNEGSKA (reference sequence). The CDR3 loop spans 19 amino acids. With 3 bases clipped from V and 1 base from J, the junction kept 13 bases outside the gene matches. CDR3 DNA sequence: TGCAGTGCTAGTGATCCGACCCGGACTAGCGGGGGTGGCACAGATACGCAGTATTTT. Translated: CSASDPTRTSGGGTDTQYF.

The chain combines TRBV29-1 with TRBJ2-1; D remains unclear. This CDR3 has 15 amino acids. CDR1 SQVTM and CDR2 ANQGSEA come from the germline V gene. Trimming stripped 5 bases from V and 5 bases from J, with 19 bases between. The CDR3 here is CSVTKETLWDNEQFF. CDR3 DNA sequence: TGCAGCGTTACTAAGGAGACCCTTTGGGACAATGAGCAGTTCTTC.

The chain employs TRBV30 and TRBJ2-7; 8 bases line up with TRBD2. CDR3 length equals 14 residues. Germline values: CDR1 GTSNPN, CDR2 SVGIG (reference sequence). The V and J ends lost 1 base and 4 bases, in that order; junction bases with no gene match: 6. The CDR3 protein is CAWSGLAGGYEQYF. CDR3 nucleotide sequence: TGTGCCTGGAGTGGGCTGGCGGGGGGATACGAGCAGTACTTC.

The rearrangement joins TRBV2 to TRBJ2-7; TRBD1 matches 8 bases. The length of the CDR3 is 14 residues. With V trimmed by 7 bases and J by 4 bases, 9 bases remained unmatched. Germline V gene sequence: CDR1 SNHLY, CDR2 FYNNEI. The CDR3 loop reads CASKRDRFLYEQYF. CDR3 DNA sequence: TGTGCCAGCAAAAGGGACAGGTTTTTATACGAGCAGTACTTC. The variable domain in full, completed from reference TRBV2 and TRBJ2-7, reads EPEVTQTPSHQVTQMGQEVILRCVPISNHLYFYWYRQILGQKVEFLVSFYNNEISEKSEIFDDQFSVERPDGSNFTLKIRSTKLEDSAMYFCASKRDRFLYEQYFGPGTRLTVT.

This chain uses TRBV2 with TRBJ2-1, with D possibly TRBD2 on 6 matching bases. This CDR3 region has 14 residues. The V end was cut by 6 bases, the J end by 5 bases, with 14 bases between. Germline CDR1 reads SNHLY; CDR2 reads FYNNEI. CDR3 sequence reads: CASRTSDIHNEQFF. The CDR3 DNA sequence: TGTGCCAGCAGGACTAGTGATATCCACAATGAGCAGTTCTTC. Together with reference TRBV2 and TRBJ2-1, the CDR3 gives the full variable domain: EPEVTQTPSHQVTQMGQEVILRCVPISNHLYFYWYRQILGQKVEFLVSFYNNEISEKSEIFDDQFSVERPDGSNFTLKIRSTKLEDSAMYFCASRTSDIHNEQFFGPGTRLTVL.

The gene calls are TRBV7-9 and TRBJ1-5, with TRBD1 identical over 8 bases. The CDR3 length is 15 residues. Looked up from germline, CDR1 is SEHNR and CDR2 is FQNEAQ (reference sequence). After removal of 5 bases from V and 5 bases from J, the junction contained 8 bases not matched to a gene. The CDR3 protein is CASSTDREKDQPQHF. The CDR3, as DNA: TGTGCCAGCAGCACGGACAGGGAAAAAGATCAGCCCCAGCATTTT.

The J gene is TRBJ1-2, the V gene TRBV10-3; D gene uncertain. Looked up from germline, CDR1 is ENHRY and CDR2 is SYGVKD. The CDR3 is 15 amino acids. V lost 0 bases to trimming and J lost 8 bases, with 16 bases between them. CDR3: CAISESMGGFYGYTF. The CDR3, as DNA: TGTGCCATCAGTGAGTCGATGGGAGGGTTTTACGGCTACACCTTC.

V is TRBV5-4 and J is TRBJ1-1, with D hard to call. Germline CDR1 and CDR2: SGHNT and YYREEE (reference sequence). The V end lost 1 base, the J end lost 1 base, and 8 bases lay between the germline ends. The CDR3 covers 14 residues. This chain's CDR3 is CASSLFSRNTEAFF. In DNA form, the CDR3 reads TGTGCCAGCAGCTTGTTCTCCAGGAACACTGAAGCTTTCTTT.

Note on this clone: In the same sample, other DNA sequences code for this CDR3. The rearrangement joins TRBV9 to TRBJ2-2, with no clear D. The CDR3 loop spans 12 amino acids. The ends were cut back, 2 bases at V and 5 bases at J, with 4 bases in the middle. In germline, CDR1 is SGDLS, CDR2 YYNGEE. CDR3 in DNA: TGTGCCAGCAGCGTGAGAACCGGGGAGCTGTTTTTT. Protein: CASSVRTGELFF. The full variable domain, its missing parts supplied by reference TRBV9 and TRBJ2-2, is DSGVTQTPKHLITATGQRVTLRCSPRSGDLSVYWYQQSLDQGLQFLIQYYNGEERAKGNILERFSAQQFPDLHSELNLSSLELGDSALYFCASSVRTGELFFGEGSRLTVL.

This chain connects TRBV29-1 to TRBJ2-7; weak D call: TRBD2 (6 bases). The CDR3 is 12 amino acids. Deletions cut 4 bases from V and 5 bases from J, with 12 bases between. Germline-derived CDR1 and CDR2 are SQVTM and ANQGSEA. CDR3 in DNA: TGCAGCGTTGTGGGGGGTCCCGACGAGCAGTACTTC. It specifies CSVVGGPDEQYF.

This chain uses TRBV5-8 with TRBJ1-4; 9 bases fit TRBD1. Germline V gene lookup returns CDR1 SGHTS and CDR2 YDEGEE. J was trimmed by 2 bases and V by 4 bases; bases with no gene match: 6. This CDR3 has 16 residues. The CDR3: CASSVDRGNTNEKLFF. CDR3 bases: TGTGCCAGCAGCGTGGACAGGGGTAACACTAATGAAAAACTGTTTTTT.

As DNA, the CDR3 is TGCGCCAGCAGCCAGGCCCCAGCTGAGCAGTTCTTC. Translating it yields CASSQAPAEQFF. The rearrangement uses TRBV5-1 and TRBJ2-1; D not certain. In germline, CDR1 is SGHRS, CDR2 YFSETQ. With 4 bases removed from V and 9 bases from J, the gap between germline ends came to 11 bases. This CDR3 is 12 amino acids long. The entire variable domain, with the rest obtained from reference TRBV5-1 and TRBJ2-1, is as follows: KAGVTQTPRYLIKTRGQQVTLSCSPISGHRSVSWYQQTPGQGLQFLFEYFSETQRNKGNFPGRFSGRQFSNSRSEMNVSTLELGDSALYLCASSQAPAEQFFGPGTRLTVL.

In its sample, this clone was seen many times. The chain is built from TRBV12-3 or TRBV12-4 and TRBJ1-3; no clear D gene. The CDR3 length is 12 residues. V lost 5 bases to trimming and J lost 7 bases, with 9 bases between them. The CDR3 reads CASSATRNTIYF. The CDR3 DNA is TGTGCCAGCAGTGCTACCCGGAACACCATATATTTT.

This chain links TRBV7-3 with TRBJ2-7; no reliable D call. The V gene lost 0 bases and the J gene lost 4 bases, with 7 bases spanning the gap. The CDR3 has 13 amino acids. CDR1 is SGHTA, CDR2 FQGTGA, per germline. The CDR3 DNA reads TGTGCCAGCAGCTTAACCGAGGCTTACGAGCAGTACTTC. Encoded protein: CASSLTEAYEQYF.

This chain joins TRBV15 and TRBJ1-5; 9 bases are a match to TRBD1. Germline CDR1 reads LNHNV; CDR2 reads YYDKDF (reference sequence). The length of the CDR3 is 17 residues. Trimming cost V 4 bases and J 6 bases; bases outside gene matches: 13. The CDR3 loop reads CATSIRTGGSRSQPQHF. CDR3 coding DNA: TGTGCCACCAGCATTCGTACAGGGGGCTCCCGGAGTCAGCCCCAGCATTTT.

The V gene is TRBV18, the J gene TRBJ1-4; weak D call: TRBD1 (5 bases). This CDR3 spans 14 amino acids. V gave up 3 bases and J gave up 7 bases, with 12 bases separating them. The germline V gene encodes CDR1 KGHSH and CDR2 LQKENI. Written as DNA, the CDR3 is TGTGCCAGCTCACCTACCCAGGGTTTTGAAAAACTGTTTTTT. Its protein product is CASSPTQGFEKLFF.

The rearrangement joins TRBV7-6 to TRBJ2-1; 15 nucleotides line up with TRBD2. The V gene's germline CDR1 is SGHVS and CDR2 FNYEAQ. This CDR3 has 19 amino acids. After removal of 2 bases from V and 5 bases from J, the junction contained 10 bases not matched to a gene. The DNA of the CDR3 is TGTGCCAGCAGCTTACTTCCGGGACTAGCGGGGGGTCCGAACAATGAGCAGTTCTTC. Translated: CASSLLPGLAGGPNNEQFF.

This clone was seen only once. V is TRBV10-1 and J is TRBJ2-1; 7 bases match TRBD2. CDR3 length: 17 residues. Germline trimming cut 8 bases from V and 5 bases from J; bases unmatched to any gene: 18. Germline V lookup: CDR1 WNHNN, CDR2 SYGVQD (reference sequence). CDR3 loop: CASSATLLAVGHNEQFF. The CDR3 nucleotides read TGCGCCAGCTCTGCCACCCTTCTAGCGGTGGGACACAATGAGCAGTTCTTC.

In its sample, this clone was seen once. A junction boundary mismatches the germline segment, possibly from a read error. The J gene is TRBJ2-1, the V gene TRBV5-1, with D maybe TRBD1 (6 bases). This CDR3 contains 16 residues. The germline V gene encodes CDR1 SGHRS and CDR2 YFSETQ. The CDR3 spells CVSSLQPGASYNEQFF. CDR3 DNA: TGCGTCAGCAGCTTGCAACCAGGGGCCTCGTACAATGAGCAGTTCTTC. The whole variable domain, remainder taken from reference TRBV5-1 and TRBJ2-1, is KAGVTQTPRYLIKTRGQQVTLSCSPISGHRSVSWYQQTPGQGLQFLFEYFSETQRNKGNFPGRFSGRQFSNSRSEMNVSTLELGDSALYLCVSSLQPGASYNEQFFGPGTRLTVL.

The chain recombines TRBV4-3 with TRBJ1-4; D is ambiguous. Looked up from germline, CDR1 is LGHNA and CDR2 is YSLEER. Trimming shortened V by 0 bases and J by 7 bases, and 15 bases separated the two germline ends. This CDR3 comprises 16 residues. This chain's CDR3 is CASSQDAEVDAEKLFF. For the CDR3, the DNA is TGCGCCAGCAGCCAAGATGCGGAAGTTGACGCTGAAAAACTGTTTTTT.

The chain recombines TRBV7-9 with TRBJ2-1; 14 positions agree with TRBD2. CDR1 and CDR2 from the germline V gene are SEHNR and FQNEAQ (reference sequence). The CDR3 length is 19 residues. J gave up 0 bases and V 4 bases, and 8 bases lay outside the gene matches. The CDR3 loop is CASSSRTSGGPSSYNEQFF. The CDR3 nucleotides read TGTGCCAGCAGCTCACGGACTAGCGGGGGGCCCAGCTCCTACAATGAGCAGTTCTTC.